This entry features one TCR beta chain sequence. Its binding antigen is unknown. The sample holds no much larger clone one base away, and base qualities are not on file. TCRbeta CDR3 regions were amplified from genomic DNA using the immunoSEQ Assay, a bias-controlled multiplex PCR. On the study's bioinformatics: The number of nucleated cells in each sample was estimated by amplification of reference gene primers within the assay. To quantify the absolute abundance of each unique TCRbeta CDR3 rearrangement, sequence reads were collapsed and filtered. For each sample, productive Simpson clonality was calculated as the square root of Simpson's diversity index across productive rearrangements. TCRdb retrieved this table from immuneACCESS and kept in-frame rearrangements only. Not all clones are present; in checked studies, unresolved V genes account for under half, and no reason is known for the remainder. V and J calls and clone size follow that table, whereas D and trimming were derived from the DNA. Present in this sample are tens of thousands of clones, approximately 89% of which were seen just once. The ten biggest clones cover around 40% of the sample.

Via the germline V gene (reference sequence), CDR1 is MNHEY and CDR2 SMNVEV. The V and J ends are trimmed by 3 bases and 2 bases, leaving 14 bases between them. The CDR3 runs 15 amino acids, cysteine and phenylalanine included. Of the read, only the CDR3 DNA is kept; its 45 bases are in frame from base 1. The sample comes from a study of blood T cell repertoires in COVID-19 (TCRdb year 2020). For the wider study: Samples from collaborators originated in the United States, Italy and Spain and spanned both the acute and convalescent phases of COVID-19. The repertoires were made available in a free public database intended to serve as a resource for research on the immune response to SARS-CoV-2. The prospective study material was composed of cDNA or gDNA derived from T cells, B-cell-depleted T cells, or PBMCs. Samples came from the ongoing ImmuneRACE study (first 160 participants) plus 1,254 subjects from 6 global collaborators. HLA class I and class II types, where available, came from metadata supplied by the sample provider rather than from assay-based typing. The sample metadata nearly always contained a de-identified subject ID, COVID-19 status, age in years and sex. Subjects who had been exposed to COVID-19, were actively infected with it, or had recovered from it provided the deeply sampled blood TCRbeta repertoires that made up the dataset. General conclusions and limits of the study: The quantity of clinical and demographic metadata differed by source and by participant and was supplied without curation.

At one collaborating source in Seattle, patients were enrolled during active infection and were followed longitudinally through the course of disease. Whole blood was collected in K2EDTA tubes by collaborating institutions according to the institutions' own protocols. Collaborator samples were shipped for TCRbeta analysis as frozen whole blood, isolated PBMCs, or DNA extracted from either sample type. Material: peripheral blood. This TCR derives from a woman between 55 and 75 years old with COVID-19, enrolled during active disease. The chain is encoded by TRBV27 joined to TRBJ2-7; too little of a D gene remains to name it. Read as DNA, the sequence is TGTGCCAGCAGTTTTATGCCAGGAACAACCTACGAGCAGTACTTC. Its amino acids are CASSFMPGTTYEQYF.